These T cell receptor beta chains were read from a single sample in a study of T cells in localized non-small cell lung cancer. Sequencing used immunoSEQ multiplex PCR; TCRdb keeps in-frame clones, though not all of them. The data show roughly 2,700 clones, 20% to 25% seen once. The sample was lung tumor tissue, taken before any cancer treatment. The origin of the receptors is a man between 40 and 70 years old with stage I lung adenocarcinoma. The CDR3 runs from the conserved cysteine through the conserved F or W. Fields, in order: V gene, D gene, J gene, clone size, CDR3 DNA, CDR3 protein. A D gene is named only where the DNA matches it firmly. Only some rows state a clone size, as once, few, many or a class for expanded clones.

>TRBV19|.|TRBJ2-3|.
TGTGCCAGTAGTATAGCTGGGCAGGCTAGCACAGATACGCAGTATTTT
CASSIAGQASTDTQYF
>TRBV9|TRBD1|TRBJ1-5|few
TGTGCCAGCAGGGCTACAGGGGGTCAGCCCCAGCATTTT
CASRATGGQPQHF
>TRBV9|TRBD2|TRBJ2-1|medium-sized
TGTGCCAGCAGCGTTACCGGGACTACAAACAATGAGCAGTTCTTC
CASSVTGTTNNEQFF
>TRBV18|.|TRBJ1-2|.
TGTGCCAGCTCACCGCGCCGGGACACAGACTATGGCTACACCTTC
CASSPRRDTDYGYTF
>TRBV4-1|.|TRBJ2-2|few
TGCGCCAGCAGCCAATCCCGGACTTTTTGGGGGGAGCTGTTTTTT
CASSQSRTFWGELFF
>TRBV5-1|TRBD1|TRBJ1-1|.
TGCGCCAGCAGCTCGGGACAGATGAACACTGAAGCTTTCTTT
CASSSGQMNTEAFF
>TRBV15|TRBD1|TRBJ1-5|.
TGTGCCACCTCTGATTCGTTTAGCAGGGGGGAGGTCTGGAATAGCAATCAGCCCCAGCATTTT
CATSDSFSRGEVWNSNQPQHF
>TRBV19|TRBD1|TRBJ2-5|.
TGTGCCAGTAGTACCCACGGACAGGGACCTTTGGGAGAGACCCAGTACTTC
CASSTHGQGPLGETQYF
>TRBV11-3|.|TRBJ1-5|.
TGTGCCAGCAGCCCATCGGGGGCCGGCAATCAGCCCCAGCATTTT
CASSPSGAGNQPQHF
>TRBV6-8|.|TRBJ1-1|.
TGTGCCAGTTACTACGCAGGGGATGGCACTGAAGCTTTCTTT
CASYYAGDGTEAFF
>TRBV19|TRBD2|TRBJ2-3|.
TGTGCCAGTAGTCGCCTAGCGGGGAGCACAGATACGCAGTATTTT
CASSRLAGSTDTQYF
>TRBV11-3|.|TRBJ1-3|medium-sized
TGTGCCAGCAGCTTAGAGAGGGTAGGAGGAAACACCATATATTTT
CASSLERVGGNTIYF
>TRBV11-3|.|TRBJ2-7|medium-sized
TGTGCCAGCAGCTTAGAGGGGCTTTCCTACGAGCAGTACTTC
CASSLEGLSYEQYF
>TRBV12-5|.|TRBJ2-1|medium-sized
TGTGCCAGCACCGTAACCACTCCTGAGCAGTTCTTC
CASTVTTPEQFF
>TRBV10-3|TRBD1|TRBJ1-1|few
TGTGCCATCAGTGAGATCCCGACAGGGGCGGGAGCTGAAGCTTTCTTT
CAISEIPTGAGAEAFF
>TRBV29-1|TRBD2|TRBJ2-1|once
TGCAGCGTTATACTAGCGGCCCATCCGGAGCAGTTCTTC
CSVILAAHPEQFF
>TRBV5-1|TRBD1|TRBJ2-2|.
TGCGCCAGCAGCGATCCGGGACAGGGGAACACCGGGGAGCTGTTTTTT
CASSDPGQGNTGELFF
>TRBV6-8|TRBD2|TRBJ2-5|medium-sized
TGTGCCAGCAGTTACTCTGGGGGGGAAGAGACCCAGTACTTC
CASSYSGGEETQYF
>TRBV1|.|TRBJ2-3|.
TGCGCCAGCAGCCGGGGGGGACTAGCGGGAAGAACAGATACGCAGTATTTT
CASSRGGLAGRTDTQYF
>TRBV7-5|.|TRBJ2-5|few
TGTGCCAGCAGCCAAATACAGGGTCCAGAGACCCAGTACTTC
CASSQIQGPETQYF
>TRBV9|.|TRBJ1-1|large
TGTGCCAGCAGCGTAGTGGCGAACACTGAAGCTTTCTTT
CASSVVANTEAFF
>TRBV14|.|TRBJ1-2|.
TGTGCCAGCAGCCAGCAGGGTTCTAACTATGGCTACACCTTC
CASSQQGSNYGYTF
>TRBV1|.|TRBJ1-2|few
TGCGCCAGCAGCTCCTCTGCCTGGGCGGACTATGGCTACACCTTC
CASSSSAWADYGYTF
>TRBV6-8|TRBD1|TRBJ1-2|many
TGTGCCAGCAGTTACTCGATTCCCCTTTTTCAGGGGGCGGGAGGCTACACCTTC
CASSYSIPLFQGAGGYTF
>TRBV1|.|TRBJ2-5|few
TGCGCCAGCAGCCATGGAGCCGTCCGGGGAAAAGAGACCCAGTACTTC
CASSHGAVRGKETQYF
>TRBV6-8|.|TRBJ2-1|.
TGTGCCAGCAGTCCCCTAGGGCAGCCCTCCTACAATGAGCAGTTCTTC
CASSPLGQPSYNEQFF
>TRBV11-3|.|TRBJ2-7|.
TGTGCCAGCAGCTTAACAGGCACCACCTACGAGCAGTACTTC
CASSLTGTTYEQYF
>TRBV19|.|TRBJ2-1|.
TGTGCCAGTAGTATAGGGCTGAATTCCTACAATGAGCAGTTCTTC
CASSIGLNSYNEQFF
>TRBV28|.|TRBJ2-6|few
TGTGCCAGCAGTTCGGGACTGTACTCTGGGGCCAACGTCCTGACTTTC
CASSSGLYSGANVLTF
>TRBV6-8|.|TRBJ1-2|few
TGTGCCAGCAGGATATTAGGGGTGTCTAACTATGGCTACACCTTC
CASRILGVSNYGYTF
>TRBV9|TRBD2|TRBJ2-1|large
TGTGCCAGCAGCTCGCGGACTAGCGGGACGAGGAATGAGCAGTTCTTC
CASSSRTSGTRNEQFF
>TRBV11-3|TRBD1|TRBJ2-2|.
TGTGCCAGCACCCCCCGCGCACCTGGGACAGAATTCACCGGGGAGCTGTTTTTT
CASTPRAPGTEFTGELFF
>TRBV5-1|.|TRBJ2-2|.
TGCGCCAGCAGCTTGACGACTGCTAACACCGGGGAGCTGTTTTTT
CASSLTTANTGELFF
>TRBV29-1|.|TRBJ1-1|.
TGCAGCGTCCGTTTCATGACAGAGAACACTGAAGCTTTCTTT
CSVRFMTENTEAFF
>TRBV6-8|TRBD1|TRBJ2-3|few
TGTGCCAGCAGCCGACAGGGCTCCACAGATACGCAGTATTTT
CASSRQGSTDTQYF
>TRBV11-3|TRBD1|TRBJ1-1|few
TGTGCCAGCAGCTTAGGGGACAGGGTCTATAGGAACACTGAAGCTTTCTTT
CASSLGDRVYRNTEAFF
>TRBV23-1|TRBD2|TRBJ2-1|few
TGCGCCAGCAGCTACGGACTAGCGGGAGGTGAGCAGTTCTTC
CASSYGLAGGEQFF
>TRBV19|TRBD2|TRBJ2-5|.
TGTGCCAGTACCGGACTAGCGGGACAAGAGACCCAGTACTTC
CASTGLAGQETQYF
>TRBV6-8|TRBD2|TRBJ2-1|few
TGTGCCAGCAGTGGCTTAGCGGGACGGTCCTACAATGAGCAGTTCTTC
CASSGLAGRSYNEQFF
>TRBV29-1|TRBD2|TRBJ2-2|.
TGCAGCGCCTGGACTAGCGCTAACACCGGGGAGCTGTTTTTT
CSAWTSANTGELFF